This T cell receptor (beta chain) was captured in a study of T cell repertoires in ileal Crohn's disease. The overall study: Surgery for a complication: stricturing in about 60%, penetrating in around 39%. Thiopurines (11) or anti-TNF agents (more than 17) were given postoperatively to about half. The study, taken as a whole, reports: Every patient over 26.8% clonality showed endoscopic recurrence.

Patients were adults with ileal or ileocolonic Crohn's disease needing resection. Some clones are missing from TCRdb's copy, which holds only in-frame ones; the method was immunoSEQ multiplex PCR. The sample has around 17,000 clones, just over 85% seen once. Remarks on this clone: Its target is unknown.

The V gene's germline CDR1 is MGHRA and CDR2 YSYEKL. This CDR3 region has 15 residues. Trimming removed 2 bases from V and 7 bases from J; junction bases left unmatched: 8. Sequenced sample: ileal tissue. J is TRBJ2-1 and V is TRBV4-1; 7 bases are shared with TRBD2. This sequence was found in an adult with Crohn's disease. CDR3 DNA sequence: TGCGCCAGCAGCCAACCCTTAGGGGAGGGGAATGAGCAGTTCTTC. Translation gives CASSQPLGEGNEQFF.